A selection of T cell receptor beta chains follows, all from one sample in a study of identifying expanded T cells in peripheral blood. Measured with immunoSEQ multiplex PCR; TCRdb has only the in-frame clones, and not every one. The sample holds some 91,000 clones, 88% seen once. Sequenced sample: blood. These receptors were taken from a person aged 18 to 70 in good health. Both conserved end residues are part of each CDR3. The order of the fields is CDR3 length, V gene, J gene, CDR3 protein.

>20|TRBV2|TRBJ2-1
CASSEITSGGRTSSYNEQFF
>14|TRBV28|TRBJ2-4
CASSLGLAKNIQYF
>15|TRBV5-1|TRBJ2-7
CASSLVTSSAYEQYF
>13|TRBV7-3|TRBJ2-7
CASSPGTGDEQYF
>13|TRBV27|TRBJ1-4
CASSLYNNEKLFF
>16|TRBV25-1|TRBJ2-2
CASSEPGDNPTGELFF
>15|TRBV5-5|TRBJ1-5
CASSFSGVSNQPQHF
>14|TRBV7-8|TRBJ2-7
CASRSPGRSYEQYF
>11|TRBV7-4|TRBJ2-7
CASSPYYEQYF
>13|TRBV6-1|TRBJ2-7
CASSGGISYEQYF
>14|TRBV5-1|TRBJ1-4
CASSLEAGIEKLFF
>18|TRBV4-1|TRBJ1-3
CASSLLHGTGYTGNTIYF
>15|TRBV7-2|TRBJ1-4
CASSLYGGGGEKLFF
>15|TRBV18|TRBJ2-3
CASSSTPQGTDTQYF
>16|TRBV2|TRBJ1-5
CASSTFQGEGNQPQHF
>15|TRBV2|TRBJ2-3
CASSPRTYRTDTQYF
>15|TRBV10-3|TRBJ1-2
CAISESDRGSYGYTF
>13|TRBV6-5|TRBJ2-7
CASSPRDNYEQYF